These 7 T cell receptor beta chains were sequenced from one sample in a study of blood T cell repertoires in COVID-19. Clones were sequenced by immunoSEQ multiplex PCR, and TCRdb holds only the in-frame ones, with some missing. Seen here are roughly 250,000 clones, 88% observed once, and the top ten hold approximately 0.8%. Sequenced sample: peripheral blood. These receptors were taken from a woman younger than 45 with acute or convalescent COVID-19.

As to this clone: Other DNA sequences within the sample encode an identical CDR3. The chain couples TRBV30 to TRBJ2-7, with D perhaps matching TRBD1 (6 bases). The V gene's germline CDR1 is GTSNPN and CDR2 SVGIG (reference sequence). Trimming took off 3 bases at V and 1 base at J, with 7 bases between the two ends. The CDR3 has 12 amino acids. In DNA, the CDR3 is TGTGCCTGGAGGCAGGGGTCCTACGAGCAGTACTTC. It translates to CAWRQGSYEQYF. The full variable domain, with the rest looked up from reference TRBV30 and TRBJ2-7, is SQTIHQWPATLVQPVGSPLSLECTVEGTSNPNLYWYRQAAGRGLQLLFYSVGIGQISSEVPQNLSASRPQDRQFILSSKKLLLSDSGFYLCAWRQGSYEQYFGPGTRLTVT.

The chain joins TRBV11-3 to TRBJ2-2; D gene ambiguous. The CDR3 is made up of 14 amino acids. Germline V gene sequence: CDR1 SGHNT, CDR2 YENEEA. Trimming left V 3 bases short and J 3 bases short, with 8 bases between. CDR3 in DNA: TGTGCCAGCAGCTTCGGGTCAGACACCGGGGAGCTGTTTTTT. It is translated as CASSFGSDTGELFF. Supplemented by reference TRBV11-3 and TRBJ2-2, the full variable domain reads EAGVVQSPRYKIIEKKQPVAFWCNPISGHNTLYWYLQNLGQGPELLIRYENEEAVDDSQLPKDRFSAERLKGVDSTLKIQPAELGDSAVYLCASSFGSDTGELFFGEGSRLTVL.

This sequence joins TRBV6-4 and TRBJ2-1; 7 bases align to TRBD2. Germline CDR1 MRHNA, CDR2 SNTAGT. With V trimmed by 5 bases and J by 9 bases, 13 bases remained unmatched. CDR3 length equals 15 residues. DNA for the CDR3: TGTGCCAGCAGTCCTCTGGCGGGAGTAGAGAGTGAGCAGTTCTTC. It yields the protein CASSPLAGVESEQFF.

The chain combines TRBV5-6 with TRBJ1-2, with a tentative D call TRBD1 (5 bases). The germline V gene has CDR1 SGHDT and CDR2 YYEEEE. The CDR3 runs 14 residues. The V and J ends lost 1 base and 8 bases respectively, with 15 bases between them. The CDR3 region is CASSLSGQGTGYTF. The DNA of the CDR3 is TGTGCCAGCAGCTTGTCTGGGCAGGGCACAGGCTACACCTTC.

The chain links TRBV11-3 to TRBJ2-1; TRBD1 is a possible D gene (6 bases). The CDR3 sequence is 16 residues long. Trimming stripped 5 bases from V and 6 bases from J, with 20 bases between. Looked up from germline, CDR1 is SGHNT and CDR2 is YENEEA. CDR3 in amino acids: CASSPIGGRLGNEQFF. The CDR3 DNA is TGTGCCAGCAGCCCCATAGGGGGACGGCTCGGCAATGAGCAGTTCTTC.

This chain uses TRBV11-2 with TRBJ2-7; 9 bases fit TRBD2. Trimming took 4 bases from V and 0 from J; bases not matched to a gene: 10. The CDR3 length is 17 residues. Germline CDR1 SGHAT, CDR2 FQNNGV. CDR3 sequence (DNA): TGTGCCAGCAGCTCCGGAATAGCGGGAGACCCCTCCTACGAGCAGTACTTC. Translated: CASSSGIAGDPSYEQYF.

This chain joins TRBV10-2 and TRBJ1-1, with TRBD1 as a possible D gene (6 bases). There are 14 residues in the CDR3. Looked up from germline, CDR1 is WSHSY and CDR2 is SAAADI. Trimming cost V 0 bases and J 4 bases, with 9 bases left between them. The CDR3: CASSESRGGTEAFF. DNA for the CDR3: TGCGCCAGCAGTGAGTCGCGAGGGGGCACTGAAGCTTTCTTT.